This T cell receptor (beta chain) was identified in a study of blood T cells in healthy people across ages. The germline CDR1 and CDR2 sequences are LGHNA and YNFKEQ. V lost 3 bases and J lost 4; bases outside the gene matches: 2. This CDR3 is built from 13 residues. Every donor provided 8.5 to 10 milliliters of peripheral blood. This clonotype came up many times. Then a second PCR, running about 6 to 12 cycles, was carried out with a sample-barcoded 5' primer and a J-beta primer mix. The template-switch adaptor was a 5' adaptor with 12 random nucleotides. It tagged each cDNA molecule. TCRdb recomputed calls from the 5' RACE reads with MiXCR, one row per CDR3 protein. The table has 1,100,000 or so distinct CDR3 sequences, more than 40% seen once.

Sequenced sample: blood. The TCR comes from an older woman in good health. The rearrangement links TRBV4-2 to TRBJ2-7, with 8 bases that match TRBD2. CDR3 sequence: CASSQSSGYEQYF. CDR3 nucleotides: TGTGCCAGCAGCCAGTCTAGCGGGTACGAGCAGTACTTC.